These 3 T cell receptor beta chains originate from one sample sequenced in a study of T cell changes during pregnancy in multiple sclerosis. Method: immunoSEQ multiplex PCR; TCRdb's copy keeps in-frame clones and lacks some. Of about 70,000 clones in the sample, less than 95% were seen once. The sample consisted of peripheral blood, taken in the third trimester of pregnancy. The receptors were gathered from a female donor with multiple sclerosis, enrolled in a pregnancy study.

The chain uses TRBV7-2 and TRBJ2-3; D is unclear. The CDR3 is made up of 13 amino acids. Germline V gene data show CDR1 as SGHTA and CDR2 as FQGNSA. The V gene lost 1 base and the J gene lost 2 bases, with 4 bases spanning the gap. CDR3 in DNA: TGTGCCAGCAGCTTAGGCGCCACAGATACGCAGTATTTT. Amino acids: CASSLGATDTQYF.

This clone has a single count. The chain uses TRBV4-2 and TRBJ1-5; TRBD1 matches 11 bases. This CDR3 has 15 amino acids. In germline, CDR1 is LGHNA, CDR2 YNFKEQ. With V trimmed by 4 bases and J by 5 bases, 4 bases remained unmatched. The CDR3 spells CASSRTGGGYQPQHF. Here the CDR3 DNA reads TGTGCCAGCAGCCGGACAGGGGGCGGGTATCAGCCCCAGCATTTT.

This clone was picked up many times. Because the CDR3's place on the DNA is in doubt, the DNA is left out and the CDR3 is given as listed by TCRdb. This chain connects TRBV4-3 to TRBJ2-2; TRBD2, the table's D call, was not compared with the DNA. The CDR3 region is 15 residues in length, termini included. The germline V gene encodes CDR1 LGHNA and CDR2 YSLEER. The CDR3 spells CASSQDGFGAGELFF.